A selection of T cell receptor beta chains follows, all from one sample in a study of blood T cell repertoires in COVID-19. Repertoires were generated with immunoSEQ multiplex PCR, while TCRdb's copy carries only in-frame clones and drops some. The sample has roughly 100,000 clones, about 78% seen once. Source material: peripheral blood. The receptor source for this set is a man aged 55-75 years with active or convalescent COVID-19. Each CDR3 is given with its conserved first and last residue. Each record gives: D gene, V gene, J gene, CDR3 protein. The D gene is left open where the match is weak.

D gene: -; V gene: TRBV28; J gene: TRBJ1-6; CDR3 protein: CASSFGLRNSPLHF
D gene: -; V gene: TRBV9; J gene: TRBJ1-6; CDR3 protein: CASSDSQGAYNSPLHF
D gene: -; V gene: TRBV19; J gene: TRBJ1-5; CDR3 protein: CASSRQVLGQPQHF
D gene: TRBD2; V gene: TRBV6-2/TRBV6-3; J gene: TRBJ2-5; CDR3 protein: CASSYAGTNRETQYF
D gene: TRBD1; V gene: TRBV6-2/TRBV6-3; J gene: TRBJ2-3; CDR3 protein: CASSKPGQRPTDTQYF
D gene: TRBD1; V gene: TRBV19; J gene: TRBJ1-1; CDR3 protein: CASSHALTGMGNTEAFF
D gene: -; V gene: TRBV6-1; J gene: TRBJ2-3; CDR3 protein: CASSEGLVPDTQYF
D gene: TRBD2; V gene: TRBV7-9; J gene: TRBJ2-3; CDR3 protein: CASSLMTSGTDTQYF
D gene: -; V gene: TRBV30; J gene: TRBJ1-6; CDR3 protein: CAFTLVSGNSPLHF
D gene: TRBD1; V gene: TRBV19; J gene: TRBJ2-2; CDR3 protein: CASSILDRANTGELFF
D gene: -; V gene: TRBV4-3; J gene: TRBJ2-6; CDR3 protein: CASSHRHGANVLTF
D gene: TRBD1; V gene: TRBV5-6; J gene: TRBJ1-2; CDR3 protein: CASSLGDRGLGYTF
D gene: -; V gene: TRBV19; J gene: TRBJ1-2; CDR3 protein: CASSMDTYGYTF
D gene: -; V gene: TRBV19; J gene: TRBJ2-2; CDR3 protein: CASKEAGWETGELFF
D gene: -; V gene: TRBV7-9; J gene: TRBJ2-1; CDR3 protein: CASRKDSHSYNEQFF
D gene: -; V gene: TRBV24-1; J gene: TRBJ1-2; CDR3 protein: CATSDRGDGYTF
D gene: -; V gene: TRBV19; J gene: TRBJ2-1; CDR3 protein: CASSIGGATNEQFF
D gene: TRBD1; V gene: TRBV7-9; J gene: TRBJ1-6; CDR3 protein: CASGTANNSPLHF
D gene: -; V gene: TRBV18; J gene: TRBJ1-5; CDR3 protein: CASSPSTGGSNQPQHF
D gene: TRBD2; V gene: TRBV5-1; J gene: TRBJ2-5; CDR3 protein: CASSLRLAGTQETQYF
D gene: TRBD1; V gene: TRBV27; J gene: TRBJ1-1; CDR3 protein: CASSRGQGRQEAFF
D gene: TRBD1; V gene: TRBV2; J gene: TRBJ1-1; CDR3 protein: CASSRQGGTEAFF
D gene: -; V gene: TRBV7-3; J gene: TRBJ1-1; CDR3 protein: CASSLGQGRGRTEAFF
D gene: -; V gene: TRBV10-3; J gene: TRBJ1-6; CDR3 protein: CAISGRQDSPLHF
D gene: TRBD2; V gene: TRBV9; J gene: TRBJ2-1; CDR3 protein: CASSPPGLGDEQFF
D gene: TRBD1; V gene: TRBV11-2; J gene: TRBJ2-7; CDR3 protein: CASTLTGNPTYEQYF
D gene: TRBD1; V gene: TRBV19; J gene: TRBJ2-3; CDR3 protein: CASSRDRVTDTQYF
D gene: -; V gene: TRBV6-5; J gene: TRBJ1-2; CDR3 protein: CASTPRVSSYGYTF
D gene: TRBD2; V gene: TRBV5-1; J gene: TRBJ2-3; CDR3 protein: CASRAGGQRDTQYF
D gene: -; V gene: TRBV3-1/TRBV3-2; J gene: TRBJ1-2; CDR3 protein: CASSQVVRGGYTF
D gene: -; V gene: TRBV7-9; J gene: TRBJ1-1; CDR3 protein: CASSLALYPSGRRDTEAFF
D gene: -; V gene: TRBV5-4; J gene: TRBJ1-1; CDR3 protein: CASSPPGGRVFF
D gene: TRBD2; V gene: TRBV28; J gene: TRBJ2-5; CDR3 protein: CASSRGGRGETQYF
D gene: -; V gene: TRBV28; J gene: TRBJ1-1; CDR3 protein: CASSLKPGEAFF
D gene: TRBD1; V gene: TRBV10-2; J gene: TRBJ1-1; CDR3 protein: CASSRDRGTEAFF